The clone carrying this T cell receptor (beta chain) was counted between two and nine times. This sample is drawn from a study of human T cells and chemical hapten exposure. About the study: The variation in per-sample TCR yields arose mainly from small differences in pooled library volumes.

Germline V gene lookup returns CDR1 MGHRA and CDR2 YSYEKL. V was pared by 5 bases and J by 3 bases, with 11 bases between. There are 14 residues in the CDR3. From the RACE reads, TCRdb called clonotypes with MiXCR, one entry per CDR3 protein. The sample yields tens of thousands of distinct CDR3 sequences, around 10% seen once. As to time point: patch test 2, 6 weeks after DPC sensitization. Treatment: therapeutic diphenylcyclopropenone sensitization with weekly scalp DPC. This clonotype was obtained from a woman aged 45-65 years with alopecia areata. Some clones in this sample may be carry-over from other donors' samples. V usage is TRBV4-1 and J usage is TRBJ2-4; perhaps TRBD1 as D (5 bases). The specimen was whole blood, collected in connection with sensitization to the hapten diphenylcyclopropenone (DPC). The CDR3 bases are TGCGCCAGCAGCTCCCCCACAGGCAAAAACATTCAGTACTTC. It is translated as CASSSPTGKNIQYF.